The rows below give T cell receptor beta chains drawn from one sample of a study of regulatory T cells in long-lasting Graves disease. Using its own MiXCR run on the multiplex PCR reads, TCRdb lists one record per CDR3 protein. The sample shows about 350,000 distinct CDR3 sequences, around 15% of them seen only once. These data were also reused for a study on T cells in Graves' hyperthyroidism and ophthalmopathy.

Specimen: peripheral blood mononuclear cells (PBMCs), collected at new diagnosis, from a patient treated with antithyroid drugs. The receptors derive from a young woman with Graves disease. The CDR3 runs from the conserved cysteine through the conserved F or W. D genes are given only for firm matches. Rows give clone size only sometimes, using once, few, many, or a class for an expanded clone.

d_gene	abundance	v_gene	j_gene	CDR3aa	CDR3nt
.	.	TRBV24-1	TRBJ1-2	CATSDSLGYTF	TGTGCCACCAGTGATTCCCTTGGCTACACCTTC
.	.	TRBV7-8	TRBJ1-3	CASSLATAYSGNTIYF	TGTGCCAGCAGCTTAGCTACCGCGTACTCTGGAAACACCATATATTTT
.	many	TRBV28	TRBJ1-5	CASSPTRANQPQHF	TGTGCCAGCAGTCCGACAAGAGCCAATCAGCCCCAGCATTTT
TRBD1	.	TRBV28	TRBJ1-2	CASRVGTGAGYGYTF	TGTGCCAGCAGAGTCGGGACAGGGGCTGGCTATGGCTACACCTTC
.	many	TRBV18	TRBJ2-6	CASSPKGPGANVLTF	TGTGCCAGCTCCCCCAAGGGACCGGGGGCCAACGTCCTGACTTTC
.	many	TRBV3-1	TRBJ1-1	CASSQGGQGRAFF	TGTGCCAGCAGCCAAGGAGGTCAAGGGAGAGCTTTCTTT
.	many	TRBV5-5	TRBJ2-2	CASSSSRSLYGGAGELFF	TGTGCCAGCAGCTCCTCCCGCAGCCTATACGGGGGAGCCGGGGAGCTGTTTTTT
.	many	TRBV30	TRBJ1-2	CAWSIGSDYGYTF	TGTGCCTGGAGTATCGGCAGCGACTATGGCTACACCTTC
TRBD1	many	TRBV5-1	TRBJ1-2	CASSLDPRDRATNYGYTF	TGCGCCAGCAGCTTGGACCCCAGAGACAGGGCTACTAACTATGGCTACACCTTC
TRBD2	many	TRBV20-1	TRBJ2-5	CSAPAGLLAGGEETQYF	TGCAGTGCTCCCGCCGGACTACTAGCGGGGGGGGAAGAGACCCAGTACTTC
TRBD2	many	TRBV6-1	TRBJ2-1	CASRGTSGGVDEQFF	TGTGCCAGCAGGGGGACTAGCGGGGGGGTGGATGAGCAGTTCTTC
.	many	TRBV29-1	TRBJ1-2	CSVGGDGYTF	TGCAGCGTTGGAGGGGATGGCTACACCTTC
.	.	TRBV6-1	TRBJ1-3	CASRRQDLSGNTIYF	TGTGCCAGCAGGAGACAGGACCTCTCTGGAAACACCATATATTTT
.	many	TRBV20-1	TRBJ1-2	CSARDLGSISTNYGYTF	TGCAGTGCTAGAGATCTCGGGTCGATATCTACTAACTATGGCTACACCTTC
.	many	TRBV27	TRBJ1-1	CASSLEGRLRTEAFF	TGTGCCAGCAGTTTAGAAGGGAGACTGCGCACTGAAGCTTTCTTT
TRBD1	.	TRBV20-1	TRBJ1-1	CSADQGGDTEAFF	TGCAGTGCCGATCAGGGGGGGGACACTGAAGCTTTCTTT
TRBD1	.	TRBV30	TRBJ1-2	CAFRDRGLRGYTF	TGTGCCTTCCGGGACAGGGGTCTTAGGGGCTACACCTTC
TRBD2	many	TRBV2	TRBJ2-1	CASSRQGGRREQFF	TGTGCCAGCAGTCGCCAGGGAGGGCGACGTGAGCAGTTCTTC
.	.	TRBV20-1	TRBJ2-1	CSARDGRAYNEQFF	TGCAGTGCTAGAGACGGGAGAGCCTACAATGAGCAGTTCTTC
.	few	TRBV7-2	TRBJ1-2	CASSQQGFGYTF	TGTGCCAGCAGCCAACAGGGTTTTGGCTACACCTTC
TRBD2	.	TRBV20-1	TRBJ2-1	CSARDRLAGAPVNNEQFF	TGCAGTGCTAGAGATCGGCTAGCGGGAGCCCCTGTTAACAATGAGCAGTTCTTC